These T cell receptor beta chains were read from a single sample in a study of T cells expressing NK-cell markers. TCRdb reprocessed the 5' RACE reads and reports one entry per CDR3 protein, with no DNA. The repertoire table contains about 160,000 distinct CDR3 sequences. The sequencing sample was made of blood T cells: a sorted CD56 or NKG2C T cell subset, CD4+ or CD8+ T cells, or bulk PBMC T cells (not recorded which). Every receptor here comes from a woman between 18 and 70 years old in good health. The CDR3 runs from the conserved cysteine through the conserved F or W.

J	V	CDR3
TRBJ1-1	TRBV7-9	CASSLSGVYTEAFF
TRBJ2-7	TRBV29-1	CSVEVTGGNEQYF
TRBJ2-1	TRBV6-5	CASSYIGEQFF
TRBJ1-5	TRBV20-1	CSARAPGIINQPQHF
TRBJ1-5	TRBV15	CATSRDPGGNQPQHF
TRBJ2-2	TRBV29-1	CSVDTGRDTGELFF
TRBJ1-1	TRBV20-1	CSARDPRGLNTEAFF
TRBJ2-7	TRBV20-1	CSAGTSFSYEQYF
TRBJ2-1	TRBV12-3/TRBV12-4	CASSLGQGRTYNEQFF
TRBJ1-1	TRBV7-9	CASSLSGRRTEAFF
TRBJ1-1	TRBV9	CASSPRDRGRFAEAFF
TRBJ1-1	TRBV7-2	CASSLGQGENTEAFF
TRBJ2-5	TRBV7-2	CASSLFVRETQYF
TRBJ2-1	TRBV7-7	CASSPGADYNEQFF
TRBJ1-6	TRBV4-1	CASSQAGTNNSPLHF
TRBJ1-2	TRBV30	CAWSPRVNGYTF
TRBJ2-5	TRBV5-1	CASSLAAGSRTDQETQYF
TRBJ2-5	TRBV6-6	CASSRRDIETQYF
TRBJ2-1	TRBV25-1	CASIRSGRGNEQFF
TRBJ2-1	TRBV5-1	CASSLGLAGGQYNEQFF
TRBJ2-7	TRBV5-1	CASSLASAGRGIEQYF
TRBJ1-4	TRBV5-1	CASSSDINEKLFF
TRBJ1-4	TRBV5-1	CASSLGQGSTNEKLFF
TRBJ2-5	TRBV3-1	CASTTGQARGETQYF